The source of this T cell receptor (beta chain) is a study of T cells in Graves' hyperthyroidism and ophthalmopathy. Notes on the study in general: Stable hyperthyroidism was told apart from ophthalmopathy by a model built on 13 V-J features.

Turning to this clonotype: The antigen remains undetermined.

What was amplified from RNA transcripts were TCR beta CDR3 regions. Initially, a first-round RT-PCR of the TCR CDR3 employed the HTBI primer set. TCRdb reanalysed the multiplex PCR reads using MiXCR and keeps one entry per CDR3 protein. The table has about 600,000 distinct CDR3 sequences, approximately 14% seen once. In germline, CDR1 is LGHDT, CDR2 YNNKEL (reference sequence). CDR3 length equals 14 residues. Trimming pared 1 base from V and 5 bases from J, leaving 11 bases between. Patients with uncontrolled infections, other autoimmune diseases, pregnancy or lactation were excluded. The chain combines TRBV3-1 with TRBJ2-5; D possibly corresponds to TRBD1 (5 bases). The receptor comes from a woman aged 18-29 years with Graves' ophthalmopathy. Material: blood. The CDR3 sequence is CASSQVQGRETQYF. DNA for the CDR3: TGTGCCAGCAGCCAAGTCCAGGGCAGGGAGACCCAGTACTTC.